Shown below are 4 T cell receptor beta chains from a single sample sequenced in a study of blood T cell repertoires in COVID-19. Profiled with immunoSEQ multiplex PCR; TCRdb holds only in-frame clones, not every one. The data show some 340,000 clones, approximately 89% seen once. The sequencing sample was made of PBMCs or T cells enriched from blood (not recorded which). Source of these receptors: a woman between 25 and 40 years old who had recovered from COVID-19.

This clone was observed once. The chain recombines TRBV7-9 with TRBJ1-6; 9 nucleotides align to TRBD1. Germline V CDR1 and CDR2: SEHNR, FQNEAQ (reference sequence). The CDR3 is 16 residues long. Trimming took 1 base from V and 5 from J; bases not matched to a gene: 3. The CDR3 sequence: CASSLGTGENNSPLHF. Written as DNA, the CDR3 is TGTGCCAGCAGCTTAGGGACAGGGGAAAATAATTCACCCCTCCACTTT.

The V gene is TRBV7-2, the J gene TRBJ2-5; the match to TRBD2 covers 8 bases. CDR1 is SGHTA, CDR2 FQGNSA, per germline. Trimming took 0 bases from V and 2 from J; bases not matched to a gene: 5. The CDR3 loop spans 16 amino acids. The CDR3 DNA is TGTGCCAGCAGCTTAGCGCGGGGGGCGATACAAGAGACCCAGTACTTC. Its protein is CASSLARGAIQETQYF.

The J gene is TRBJ2-7, the V gene TRBV5-1; TRBD1 matches 9 bases. This CDR3 region has 14 residues. With 6 bases clipped from V and 5 bases from J, the junction kept 9 bases outside the gene matches. The germline V gene has CDR1 SGHRS and CDR2 YFSETQ. The CDR3 spells CASNSGTGINEQYF. DNA of the CDR3: TGCGCCAGCAACTCCGGGACAGGGATCAACGAGCAGTACTTC.

The chain is built from TRBV27 and TRBJ2-2; D uncertain. The V gene lost 0 bases and the J gene lost 6 bases, with 11 bases spanning the gap. The V gene's germline CDR1 is MNHEY and CDR2 SMNVEV (reference sequence). CDR3 size: 15 residues. CDR3 in DNA: TGTGCCAGCAGTTTATCCACAGTGTATGCCGGGGAGCTGTTTTTT. This gives the protein CASSLSTVYAGELFF.